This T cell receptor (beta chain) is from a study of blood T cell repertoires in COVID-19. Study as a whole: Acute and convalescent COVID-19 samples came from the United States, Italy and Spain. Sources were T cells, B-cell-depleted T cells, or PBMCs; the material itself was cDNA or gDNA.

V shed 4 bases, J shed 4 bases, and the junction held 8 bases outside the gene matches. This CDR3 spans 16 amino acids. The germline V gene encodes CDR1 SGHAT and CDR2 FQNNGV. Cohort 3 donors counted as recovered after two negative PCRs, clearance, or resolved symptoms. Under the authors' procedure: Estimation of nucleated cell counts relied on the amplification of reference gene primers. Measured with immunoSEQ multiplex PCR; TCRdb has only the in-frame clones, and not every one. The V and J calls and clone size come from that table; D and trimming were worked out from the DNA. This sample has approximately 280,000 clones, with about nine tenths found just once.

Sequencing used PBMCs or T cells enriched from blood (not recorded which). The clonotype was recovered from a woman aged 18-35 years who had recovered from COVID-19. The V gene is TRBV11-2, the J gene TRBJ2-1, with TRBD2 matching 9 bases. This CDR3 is CASSWMSGGLYNEQFF. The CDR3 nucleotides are TGTGCCAGCAGCTGGATGAGCGGGGGGTTGTACAATGAGCAGTTCTTC.